This T cell receptor beta chain was sequenced for a study of response to subunit inactivated influenza vaccine. The germline V gene encodes CDR1 SGHTA and CDR2 FQGNSA. The CDR3 runs 13 residues. Deletions cut 3 bases from V and 2 bases from J, with 6 bases between. MiXCR, applied by TCRdb to the RT-PCR reads, yields one record per CDR3 protein. The sample contains under 750,000 distinct CDR3 sequences, over 9.5% of which appear only once. This clonotype was seen a handful of times. The rearrangement joins TRBV7-2 to TRBJ2-3; the D is unclear. The TCR originated in a man aged 45 to 65 who received an inactivated influenza vaccine. Sequencing was performed on PBMCs from blood, taken on the day of vaccination. This chain's CDR3 is CASSFQTTDTQYF. CDR3 coding DNA: TGTGCCAGCAGCTTCCAGACCACAGATACGCAGTATTTT.